This T cell receptor beta chain originates from a study of T-cell memory formation after mild COVID-19. Germline V gives CDR1 SGHDT, CDR2 YYEEEE. The V end was cut by 0 bases, the J end by 12 bases, with 9 bases between. This CDR3 has 11 residues. TCRdb processed the 5' RACE reads anew with MiXCR; each CDR3 protein has one entry. The sample shows about 540,000 distinct CDR3 sequences, approximately 20% of them seen only once. A few counts support this clonotype. The TCR originated in an adult woman who had mild COVID-19 (a few samples of this study predate the infection). Cell type and time point are not known. Sequencing used PBMCs or a T cell subset sorted from them (not recorded which). The gene calls are TRBV5-6 and TRBJ1-2; possible D gene TRBD1, 5 bases. The CDR3 is CASSLAWDHTF. The CDR3 region has the DNA TGTGCCAGCAGCTTGGCCTGGGACCACACCTTC.